Below are 20 T cell receptor beta chains sequenced from a single sample in a study of shared clonotypes between healthy human individuals (dated by TCRdb to the early 2020s). Receptor libraries were prepared by the immunoSEQ multiplex PCR assay. In its TCRdb copy, this immuneACCESS table keeps in-frame sequences only and misses some clones. Where compared with another copy, unresolved V genes explain less than half of these, and the others have no known cause. This sample holds millions of clones; roughly 96% were observed only once. Of the sample, roughly 0.13% is held by the ten largest clones. The specimen was naive CD4+ T cells sorted from blood. What the cell subset or site label conveys for this sample: CD45RA+ positively selected. Receptors originate from a man between 18 and 29 years old in good health.

The V gene is TRBV30, the J gene TRBJ2-3, with no clear D. Germline loops: CDR1 GTSNPN, CDR2 SVGIG (reference sequence). Trimming removed 0 bases at V and 0 bases at J, with 7 bases between. The CDR3 length is 14 residues. The CDR3 DNA is TGTGCCTGGAGTGTTCCGGCTAGCACAGATACGCAGTATTTT. It codes for CAWSVPASTDTQYF.

The rearrangement uses TRBV6-1 and TRBJ2-3; TRBD2 matches at 13 bases. V trimming: 8 bases; J trimming: 10 bases; junction bases outside the gene matches: 6. The germline V gene encodes CDR1 MNHNS and CDR2 SASEGT. The CDR3 contains 13 residues. CDR3 coding DNA: TGTGCCAGCCGGACTAGCGGGAGCAAGGCGCAGTATTTT. This codes for CASRTSGSKAQYF.

This chain connects TRBV10-3 to TRBJ2-7; a weak D match, TRBD1 (5 bases). Trimming took off 3 bases at V and 3 bases at J, with 9 bases between the two ends. The CDR3 runs to 13 residues. The V gene's germline CDR1 is ENHRY and CDR2 SYGVKD. CDR3 region: CAISDNDSYEQYF. In DNA form, the CDR3 reads TGTGCCATCAGTGATAACGACAGCTACGAGCAGTACTTC.

The chain combines TRBV14 with TRBJ1-1, with D possibly matching TRBD1 (6 bases). The CDR3 is 14 residues long. V lost 4 bases and J lost 4, with 13 bases in between. The germline V gene has CDR1 SGHDN and CDR2 FVKESK. The CDR3 nucleotides read TGTGCCAGCAGCCTCCTCCAGGGGCGCACTGAAGCTTTCTTT. This gives the protein CASSLLQGRTEAFF.

The genes are TRBV7-2 and TRBJ2-3; 7 positions match TRBD2. After removal of 1 base from V and 3 bases from J, the junction contained 7 bases not matched to a gene. From germline, CDR1 is SGHTA and CDR2 FQGNSA. The CDR3 has 16 amino acids. CDR3 sequence: CASSLESWTRTDTQYF. In nucleotides, the CDR3 is TGTGCCAGCAGCTTAGAGTCCTGGACTAGAACAGATACGCAGTATTTT.

The rearrangement uses TRBV5-1 and TRBJ2-3, with D uncertain. Germline CDR1 and CDR2: SGHRS and YFSETQ. CDR3 length: 16 amino acids. V was cut by 0 bases and J by 2 bases, with 13 bases left in between. The CDR3, as DNA: TGCGCCAGCAGCTTGGGGAGACCCACCCCCACAGATACGCAGTATTTT. This codes for CASSLGRPTPTDTQYF.

V and J are TRBV7-9 and TRBJ2-5; TRBD1 or TRBD2 may be the D gene (5 bases each). The CDR3 length is 14 residues. The germline CDR1 and CDR2 sequences are SEHNR and FQNEAQ (reference sequence). V was trimmed by 5 bases and J by 4 bases, leaving 14 bases between them. The CDR3 region has the DNA TGTGCCAGCAGCCCACGGGCAGGGAGAGAGACCCAGTACTTC. Translated, it gives CASSPRAGRETQYF.

CDR3 DNA sequence: TGCGCCAGCAGCTCTGAACACATGAACTATGGCTACACCTTC. Protein sequence: CASSSEHMNYGYTF. V is TRBV5-1 and J is TRBJ1-2; D uncertain. The V gene's germline CDR1 is SGHRS and CDR2 YFSETQ. This CDR3 has 14 amino acids. V was shortened by 3 bases and J by 2 bases, with 11 bases between the two germline ends.

The J gene is TRBJ2-5, the V gene TRBV5-1; TRBD1 agrees at 9 bases. V dropped 1 base and J dropped 4; count of bases not matched to a gene: 5. The CDR3 consists of 15 residues. Germline V gene data show CDR1 as SGHRS and CDR2 as YFSETQ. The CDR3 DNA reads as TGCGCCAGCAGCTTGTCGGACAGGGGTCCAGAGACCCAGTACTTC. This sequence encodes CASSLSDRGPETQYF.

In its sample, this clone was seen many times. This chain uses TRBV4-1 with TRBJ1-5, with D unclear. Per the germline V gene, CDR1 is MGHRA and CDR2 is YSYEKL. CDR3 length: 14 amino acids. Trimming took off 1 base at V and 5 bases at J, with 9 bases between the two ends. CDR3 protein: CASSQASPHQPQHF. The CDR3 DNA reads TGCGCCAGCAGCCAAGCGTCGCCCCATCAGCCCCAGCATTTT.

The chain is built from TRBV4-3 and TRBJ2-3, with 9 bases matching TRBD2. J gave up 2 bases and V 0 bases, and 12 bases lay outside the gene matches. The CDR3 is made up of 19 amino acids. Germline V gene lookup returns CDR1 LGHNA and CDR2 YSLEER. The CDR3 region has the DNA TGCGCCAGCAGCCAAGACCGGGCGACTAGCGGAAGGGCCACAGATACGCAGTATTTT. This codes for CASSQDRATSGRATDTQYF.

In its sample, this clone was seen once. The chain has TRBV23-1 and TRBJ2-1, with D maybe TRBD2 (5 bases). TRBV23-1 is given ORF status, its function remaining uncertain. The V gene lost 0 bases and the J gene lost 13 bases, with 16 bases spanning the gap. This CDR3 is built from 14 residues. This CDR3 is CASSQSPGIPPQFF. CDR3 DNA sequence: TGCGCCAGCAGTCAATCACCGGGGATCCCCCCACAGTTCTTC.

The chain recombines TRBV7-3 with TRBJ1-1; D remains unclear. V was pared by 1 base and J by 1 base, with 7 bases between. In germline, CDR1 is SGHTA, CDR2 FQGTGA. The CDR3 sequence is 14 residues long. The CDR3 loop reads CASSLNAQNTEAFF. CDR3 sequence (DNA): TGTGCCAGCAGCTTAAACGCACAGAACACTGAAGCTTTCTTT. Looking up the rest from reference TRBV7-3 and TRBJ1-1 gives the full variable domain: GAGVSQTPSNKVTEKGKYVELRCDPISGHTALYWYRQSLGQGPEFLIYFQGTGAADDSGLPNDRFFAVRPEGSVSTLKIQRTERGDSAVYLCASSLNAQNTEAFFGQGTRLTVV.

The V and J genes are TRBV28 and TRBJ1-1, with D possibly TRBD1 on 6 matching bases. V shed 8 bases and J shed 3 bases, with 13 bases lying between them. The CDR3 is 13 residues long. Germline V gene data show CDR1 as MDHEN and CDR2 as SYDVKM. The chain's CDR3 is CASSGGADTEAFF. CDR3 in DNA: TGTGCCAGCTCGGGGGGGGCGGACACTGAAGCTTTCTTT.

This sequence joins TRBV9 and TRBJ2-1; 9 bases map to TRBD1. This CDR3 spans 15 amino acids. After removal of 0 bases from V and 5 bases from J, the junction contained 3 bases not matched to a gene. Germline-derived CDR1 and CDR2 are SGDLS and YYNGEE. In DNA form, the CDR3 reads TGTGCCAGCAGCGTAGTGGGACAGGGCAACAATGAGCAGTTCTTC. Its translation: CASSVVGQGNNEQFF. The variable domain in full, with the rest retrieved from reference TRBV9 and TRBJ2-1, is DSGVTQTPKHLITATGQRVTLRCSPRSGDLSVYWYQQSLDQGLQFLIQYYNGEERAKGNILERFSAQQFPDLHSELNLSSLELGDSALYFCASSVVGQGNNEQFFGPGTRLTVL.

The chain links TRBV7-8 to TRBJ1-2, with TRBD1 matching 9 bases. V lost 5 bases and J lost 4; bases outside the gene matches: 14. CDR1 SGHVS and CDR2 FQNEAQ come from the germline V gene. The CDR3 extends over 17 amino acids. The CDR3 DNA reads TGTGCCAGCAGCCCTATACTACTGACAGGGGGAAGCTATGGCTACACCTTC. Its translation is CASSPILLTGGSYGYTF.

The chain couples TRBV6-5 to TRBJ2-7; 9 nucleotides match TRBD1. J lost 5 bases, V lost 6 bases, and 8 bases had no gene match. The germline V gene encodes CDR1 MNHEY and CDR2 SVGAGI. The CDR3 runs to 14 residues. Here the CDR3 DNA reads TGTGCCAGCAGCAGGACAGGGGATAAGGACGAGCAGTACTTC. Protein: CASSRTGDKDEQYF.

The chain is built from TRBV19 and TRBJ1-2; D is undetermined. Per the germline V gene, CDR1 is LNHDA and CDR2 is SQIVND (reference sequence). The CDR3 contains 14 residues. V was cut by 1 base and J by 1 base, with 7 bases left in between. The DNA of the CDR3 is TGTGCCAGTAGTATAGGACCGCTTAACTATGGCTACACCTTC. This gives the protein CASSIGPLNYGYTF.

As to this clone: This sequence may be a read error, since a much larger clone differs from it by one base. Distinct nucleotide sequences in the sample also encode this CDR3. The V and J genes are TRBV5-1 and TRBJ1-5; D call uncertain. CDR3 length equals 15 residues. The germline V gene encodes CDR1 SGHRS and CDR2 YFSETQ. Trimming shortened V by 0 bases and J by 0 bases, and 7 bases separated the two germline ends. CDR3 sequence: CASSLGGYSNQPQHF. The CDR3, as DNA: TGCGCCAGCAGCTTGGGGGGTTATAGCAATCAGCCCCAGCATTTT.

V and J are TRBV30 and TRBJ1-5, with D possibly matching TRBD1 (5 bases). Germline loops: CDR1 GTSNPN, CDR2 SVGIG (reference sequence). V was clipped by 3 bases and J by 5 bases, with 14 bases between them. This CDR3 spans 14 amino acids. This CDR3 reads CAWSAGSVHQPQHF. The CDR3 nucleotides read TGTGCCTGGAGCGCAGGGTCGGTCCATCAGCCCCAGCATTTT.